The entry that follows covers one TCR beta chain sequence. The antigen is undetermined. Trimming cost V 0 bases and J 5 bases, with 11 bases left between them. CDR1 and CDR2 (germline): SGHNT, YYREEE (reference sequence). The CDR3 extends over 14 amino acids. This record comes from a study of early T cells in non-severe SARS-CoV-2 infection. Study context: Bulk RNA taken from unsorted whole blood was sequenced, leaving chains unpaired. Overall study findings and caveats: Database matching using VDJdb favored anti-spike CD8 responses, with private and CD4 specificities left missing.

Individual cDNA molecules were tagged with unique molecular identifiers. In TCRdb, the 5' RACE reads were re-called with MiXCR into one record per CDR3 protein. In the table there are some 46,000 distinct CDR3 sequences, approximately 6.1% of which are singletons. This clonotype was obtained from an adult who was a healthcare worker with PCR-confirmed SARS-CoV-2 infection or an uninfected control (not recorded which). Source: whole blood, taken at baseline. The rearrangement joins TRBV5-4 to TRBJ1-2; D is undetermined. The CDR3 region is CASSLDAEIYGYTF. CDR3 nucleotides: TGTGCCAGCAGCTTGGACGCAGAGATTTATGGCTACACCTTC.